The present T cell receptor (beta chain) was sequenced within a study of shared clonotypes between healthy human individuals (TCRdb year 2020). General notes on the study: The cohort comprised a couple of women and a few men aged 18 to 49 years. For each donor, CD4 naive and CD4 memory were each run on three plates, CD8 naive on two plates, and CD8 memory on one plate. Blood TCR repertoires of about 5 healthy adults were deeply sequenced to estimate repertoire size and the extent of clonotype sharing between individuals. To increase sequencing depth and limit assay-specific biases, different laboratories used diverse techniques to prepare libraries and sequence TCR repertoires. Each donor's leukapheresis produced roughly between roughly 0.85 and 9.5 billion PBMCs. Study-wide findings and limitations: Sharing across several donors was observed for about 4.8% of naive CD4, under 4% of naive CD8, 2.3% of memory CD4, and less than 0.45% of memory CD8 clonotypes. Only blood was sampled, and tissue TCR repertoires likely differ from those in blood. Higher generation probabilities were observed for clonotypes shared by all four sorted-subset donors than for non-shared clonotypes. Larger estimated clonotype richness was generally found for naive subsets than for memory subsets. The small number of donors limited the genetic and exposure-history diversity represented. Rarefaction of sorted-subset datasets indicated incomplete sequencing despite the large sequencing depth. Pairwise subsampling led to the expectation that sequencing depth would affect the degree of clonotype sharing among donors.

Based on the germline V gene, the CDR1 and CDR2 sequences are SGHTA and FQGNSA. Counted from cysteine to phenylalanine, this CDR3 has 14 amino acids. Only the CDR3 part of the read is kept: 42 bases, read in frame from the first base. Trimming at the junction amounts to 6 bases on V and 5 bases on J, and the germline ends lie 15 bases apart. Using the deep immunoSEQ assay, TCR CDR3 regions were amplified from genomic DNA by multiplex PCR. Extracted genomic DNA from each cell subset was spread evenly across all wells of several immunoSEQ 96-well plates, with each plate serving as a replicate. For sorted subsets, around 200 ng genomic DNA, equal to about 30,000 T cell genomes, was loaded into each replicate PCR. Purified libraries were quantified with a Qubit 3.0 fluorometer, sized on a Bioanalyzer 2100, and re-quantified with the KAPA Library Quantification kit. A separate single-read 150-cycle Illumina NextSeq 550 flow cell was used to sequence each immunoSEQ 96-well plate. Processing in the source paper ran as follows. Because the immunoSEQ output held only junctional sequences and lacked quality scores, the filtering could not match the filtering applied to full-length reads. To assign V/J genes and CDR3, sequences were annotated against IMGT germline references using PyIR, a Python wrapper for IgBLAST v1.9. Reads were removed for weak V/J assignments (E-value above 1e-6), missing CDR3, stop codons, out-of-frame junctions, or ambiguous translated residues. V3J clonotypes were defined as sequences sharing an identical inferred V gene, J gene, and CDR3 amino acid sequence. Percentage overlap between repertoires was calculated by dividing the number of shared unique clonotypes by the size of the smaller repertoire. Richness of each repertoire was evaluated using RTK rarefaction, the Chao1 estimator, and Recon v2.1 estimates of unobserved clonotypes. Generation probabilities were computed with OLGA for all TCRbeta clonotypes obtained by the gDNA method from four donors. Drawn from immuneACCESS, this table holds only the in-frame rearrangements with V and J called that TCRdb kept. Clones are partly lost; checked studies trace under half to an unresolved V gene and leave the rest unexplained. The V and J calls and clone size were taken over from that table, and D and trimming were inferred from the DNA. Here the sample has about 1.5 million clones; under 99% occur a single time. The ten largest account for 0.4% to 0.55% of the sample.

Healthy HIV-negative adults with no recently reported acute infections or vaccinations were included as donors. Only Caucasian adults living in Nashville, Tennessee, USA were represented among the donors. CD4+ T cells were enriched by magnetic negative selection, after which naive cells were positively selected on CD45RA and the negative fraction was taken as the memory subset. After blood collection by leukapheresis, PBMCs were isolated using Ficoll-Histopaque density gradient centrifugation and then cryopreserved in the vapor phase of liquid nitrogen. Analytical flow cytometry was used to check the purity and quantity of each magnetically sorted T cell population. Genomic DNA was isolated from every sorted fraction and measured by UV absorbance on a Nanodrop 2000c. A word on this clone: No cognate antigen has been identified for it. Nothing much larger sits one base from this clone, and base qualities are not available.

The clonotype was recovered from a man aged 25 to 45 in good health. Sequenced: naive CD4+ T cells sorted from blood. The sample's cell subset or site label is to be understood as: CD45RA+ positively selected. The chain was built from TRBV7-2 and TRBJ2-3, with a weak D call of TRBD2 (6 bases match). The DNA sequence follows: TGTGCCAGCAGTCCCGGAGGGCCTATAGATACGCAGTATTTT. Its amino acids are CASSPGGPIDTQYF.